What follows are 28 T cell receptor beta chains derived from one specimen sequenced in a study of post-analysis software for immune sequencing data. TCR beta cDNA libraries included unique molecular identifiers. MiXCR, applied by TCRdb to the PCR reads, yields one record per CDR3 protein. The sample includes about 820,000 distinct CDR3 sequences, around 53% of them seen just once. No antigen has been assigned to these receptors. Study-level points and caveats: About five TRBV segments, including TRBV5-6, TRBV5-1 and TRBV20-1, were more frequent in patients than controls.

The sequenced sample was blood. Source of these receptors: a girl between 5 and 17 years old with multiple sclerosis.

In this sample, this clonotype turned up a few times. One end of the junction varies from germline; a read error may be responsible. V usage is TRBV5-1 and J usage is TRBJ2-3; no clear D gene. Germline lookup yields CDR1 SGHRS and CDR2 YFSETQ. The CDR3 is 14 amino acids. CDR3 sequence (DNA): TGTGCCAGCAGTTTAGCTTCGAGCACAGATACGCAGTATTTT. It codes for CASSLASSTDTQYF. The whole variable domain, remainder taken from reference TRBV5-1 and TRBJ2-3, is KAGVTQTPRYLIKTRGQQVTLSCSPISGHRSVSWYQQTPGQGLQFLFEYFSETQRNKGNFPGRFSGRQFSNSRSEMNVSTLELGDSALYLCASSLASSTDTQYFGPGTRLTVL.

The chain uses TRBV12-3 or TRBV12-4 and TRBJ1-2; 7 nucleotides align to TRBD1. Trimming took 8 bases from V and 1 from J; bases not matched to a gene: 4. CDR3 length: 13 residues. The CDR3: CASGTANNYGYTF. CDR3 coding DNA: TGTGCCAGCGGGACAGCCAATAACTATGGCTACACCTTC.

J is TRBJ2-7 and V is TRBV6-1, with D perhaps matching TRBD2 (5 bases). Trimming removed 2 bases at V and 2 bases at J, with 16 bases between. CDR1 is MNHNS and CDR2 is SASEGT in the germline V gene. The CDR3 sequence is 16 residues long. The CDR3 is CASSESWERLAYEQYF. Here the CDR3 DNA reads TGTGCCAGCAGTGAATCGTGGGAGCGCCTGGCCTACGAGCAGTACTTC.

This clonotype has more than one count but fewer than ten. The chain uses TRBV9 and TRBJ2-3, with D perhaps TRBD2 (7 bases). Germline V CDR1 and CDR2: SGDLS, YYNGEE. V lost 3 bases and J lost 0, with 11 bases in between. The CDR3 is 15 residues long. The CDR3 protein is CASSAGGGSTDTQYF. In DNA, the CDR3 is TGTGCCAGCAGCGCGGGGGGCGGTAGCACAGATACGCAGTATTTT.

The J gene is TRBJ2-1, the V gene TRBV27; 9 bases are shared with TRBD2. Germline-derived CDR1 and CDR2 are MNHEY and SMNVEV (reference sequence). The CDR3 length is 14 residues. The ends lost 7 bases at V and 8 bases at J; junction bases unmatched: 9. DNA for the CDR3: TGTGCCAGCACCACGGGCGGGGGGGCCGATGAGCAGTTCTTC. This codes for CASTTGGGADEQFF.

The CDR3 DNA is TGCAGCGTTGAAATCGGGCGGGGAAAAGATACGCAGTATTTT. It yields the protein CSVEIGRGKDTQYF. The V call is TRBV29-1, the J call TRBJ2-3; perhaps TRBD2 as D (6 bases). Germline CDR1 is SQVTM and CDR2 is ANQGSEA. Trimming pared 2 bases from V and 5 bases from J, leaving 14 bases between. CDR3 length: 14 residues.

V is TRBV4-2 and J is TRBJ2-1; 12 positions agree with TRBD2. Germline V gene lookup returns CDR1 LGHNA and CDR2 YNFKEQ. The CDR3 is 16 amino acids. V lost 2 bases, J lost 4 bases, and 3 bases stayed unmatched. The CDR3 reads CASSQYLAGGYNEQFF. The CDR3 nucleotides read TGTGCCAGCAGCCAATATCTAGCGGGAGGGTACAATGAGCAGTTCTTC.

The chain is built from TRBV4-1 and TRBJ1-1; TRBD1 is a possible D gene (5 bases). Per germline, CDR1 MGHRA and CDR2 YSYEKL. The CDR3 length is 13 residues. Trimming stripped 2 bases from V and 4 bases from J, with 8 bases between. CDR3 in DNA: TGCGCCAGCAGCCAATGGACAAGCACTGAAGCTTTCTTT. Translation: CASSQWTSTEAFF.

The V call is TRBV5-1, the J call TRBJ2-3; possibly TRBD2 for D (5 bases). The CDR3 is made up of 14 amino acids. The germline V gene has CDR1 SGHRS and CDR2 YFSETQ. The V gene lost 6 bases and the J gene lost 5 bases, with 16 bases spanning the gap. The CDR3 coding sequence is TGCGCCAGCACTTCGGGGAGAAGCGTAGATACGCAGTATTTT. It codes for CASTSGRSVDTQYF.

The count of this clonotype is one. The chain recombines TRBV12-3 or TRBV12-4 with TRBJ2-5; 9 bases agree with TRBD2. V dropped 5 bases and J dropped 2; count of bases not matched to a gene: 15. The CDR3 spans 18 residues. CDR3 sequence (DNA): TGTGCCAGCAGTCTCTCTGGCGGGGGGGGACCCCAACAAGAGACCCAGTACTTC. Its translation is CASSLSGGGGPQQETQYF.

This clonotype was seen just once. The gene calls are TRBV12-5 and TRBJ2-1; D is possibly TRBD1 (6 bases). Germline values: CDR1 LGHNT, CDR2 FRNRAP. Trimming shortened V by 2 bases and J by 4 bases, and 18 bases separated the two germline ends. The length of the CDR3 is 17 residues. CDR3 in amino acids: CASGLPKPGHEYNEQFF. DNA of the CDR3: TGTGCTAGTGGTTTGCCCAAACCGGGACATGAGTACAATGAGCAGTTCTTC. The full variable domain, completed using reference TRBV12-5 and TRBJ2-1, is DARVTQTPRHKVTEMGQEVTMRCQPILGHNTVFWYRQTMMQGLELLAYFRNRAPLDDSGMPKDRFSAEMPDATLATLKIQPSEPRDSAVYFCASGLPKPGHEYNEQFFGPGTRLTVL.

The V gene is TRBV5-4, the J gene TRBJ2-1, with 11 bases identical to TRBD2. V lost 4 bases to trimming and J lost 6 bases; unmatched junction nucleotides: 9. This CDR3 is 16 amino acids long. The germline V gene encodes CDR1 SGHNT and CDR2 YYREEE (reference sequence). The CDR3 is CASSAASGGTLNEQFF. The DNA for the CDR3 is TGTGCCAGCAGCGCCGCTAGCGGGGGGACCCTCAATGAGCAGTTCTTC.

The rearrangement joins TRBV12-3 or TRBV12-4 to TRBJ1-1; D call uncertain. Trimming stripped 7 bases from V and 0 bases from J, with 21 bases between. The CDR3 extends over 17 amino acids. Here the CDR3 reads CASILGPRSLMNTEAFF. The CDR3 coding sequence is TGTGCCAGCATCCTTGGCCCACGCAGCCTCATGAACACTGAAGCTTTCTTT.

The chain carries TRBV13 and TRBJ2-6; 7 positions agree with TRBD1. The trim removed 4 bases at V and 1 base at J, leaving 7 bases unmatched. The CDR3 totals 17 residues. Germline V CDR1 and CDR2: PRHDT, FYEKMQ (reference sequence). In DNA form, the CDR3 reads TGTGCCAGCAGCTATAGACAGGGATCGTCTGGGGCCAACGTCCTGACTTTC. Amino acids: CASSYRQGSSGANVLTF.

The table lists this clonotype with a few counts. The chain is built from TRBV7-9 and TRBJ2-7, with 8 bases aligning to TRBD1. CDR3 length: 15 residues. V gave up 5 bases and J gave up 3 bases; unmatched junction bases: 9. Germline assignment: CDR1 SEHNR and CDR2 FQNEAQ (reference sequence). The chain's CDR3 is CASSLQGQAGYEQYF. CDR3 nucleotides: TGTGCCAGCAGCCTTCAGGGACAGGCGGGCTACGAGCAGTACTTC.

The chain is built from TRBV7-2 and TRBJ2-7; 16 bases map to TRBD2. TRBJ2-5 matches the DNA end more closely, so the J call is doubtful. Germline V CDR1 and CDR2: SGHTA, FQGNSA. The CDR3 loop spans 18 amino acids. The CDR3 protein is CASSLDGTSGGAVGTQYF. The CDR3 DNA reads TGTGCCAGCAGCTTAGACGGGACTAGCGGGGGGGCAGTCGGGACCCAGTACTTC.

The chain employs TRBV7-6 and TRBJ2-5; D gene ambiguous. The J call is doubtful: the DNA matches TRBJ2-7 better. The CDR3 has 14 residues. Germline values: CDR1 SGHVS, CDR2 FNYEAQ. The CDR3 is CASSLLGLRDEQYF. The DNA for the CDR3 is TGTGCCAGCAGCTTACTGGGATTAAGAGACGAGCAGTACTTC.

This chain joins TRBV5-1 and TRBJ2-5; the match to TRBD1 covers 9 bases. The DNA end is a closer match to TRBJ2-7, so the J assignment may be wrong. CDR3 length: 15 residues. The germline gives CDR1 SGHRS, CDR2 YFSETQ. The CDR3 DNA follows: TGCGCCAGCAGCTTAACCGGGACAGGGAATTACGAGCAGTACTTC. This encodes CASSLTGTGNYEQYF.

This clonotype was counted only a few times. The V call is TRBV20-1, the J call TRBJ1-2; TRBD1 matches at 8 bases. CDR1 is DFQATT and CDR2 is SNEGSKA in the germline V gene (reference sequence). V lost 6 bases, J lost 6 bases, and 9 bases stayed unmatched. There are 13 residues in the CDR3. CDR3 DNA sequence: TGCAGTGCAAGGACAGGGTATTCCGATGGCTACACCTTC. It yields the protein CSARTGYSDGYTF.

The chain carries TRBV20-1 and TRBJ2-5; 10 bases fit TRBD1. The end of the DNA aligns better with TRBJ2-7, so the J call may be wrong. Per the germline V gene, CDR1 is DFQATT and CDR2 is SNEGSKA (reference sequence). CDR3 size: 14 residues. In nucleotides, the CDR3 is TGCAGTGCTAGACAAACGACAGGGGGCTCCGAGCAGTACTTC. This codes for CSARQTTGGSEQYF.

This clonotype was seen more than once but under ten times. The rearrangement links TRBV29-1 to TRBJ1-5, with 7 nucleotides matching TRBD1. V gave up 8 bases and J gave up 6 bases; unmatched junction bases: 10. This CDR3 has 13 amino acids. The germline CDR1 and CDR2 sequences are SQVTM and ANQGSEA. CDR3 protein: CSTRDSESQPQHF. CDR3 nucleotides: TGCAGCACCCGGGACAGTGAATCTCAGCCCCAGCATTTT. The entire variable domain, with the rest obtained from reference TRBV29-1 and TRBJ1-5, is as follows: SAVISQKPSRDICQRGTSLTIQCQVDSQVTMMFWYRQQPGQSLTLIATANQGSEATYESGFVIDKFPISRPNLTFSTLTVSNMSPEDSSIYLCSTRDSESQPQHFGDGTRLSIL.

CDR3 residues: CASTHRESEETQYF. The CDR3, as DNA: TGTGCCAGCACCCACAGGGAATCGGAGGAGACCCAGTACTTC. The rearrangement uses TRBV12-3 or TRBV12-4 and TRBJ2-5; a weak D match, TRBD1 (6 bases). The CDR3 runs 14 residues. Deletions cut 7 bases from V and 5 bases from J, with 17 bases between.

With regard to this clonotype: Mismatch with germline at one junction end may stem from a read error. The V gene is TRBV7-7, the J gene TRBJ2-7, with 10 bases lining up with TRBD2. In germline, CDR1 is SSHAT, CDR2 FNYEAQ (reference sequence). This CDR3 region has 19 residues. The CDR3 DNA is TGTGCTAGCAGCTTATCCCCCCTTCTTAGCGGGAGGCCCATCGGGGAGCAGTACTTC. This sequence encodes CASSLSPLLSGRPIGEQYF.

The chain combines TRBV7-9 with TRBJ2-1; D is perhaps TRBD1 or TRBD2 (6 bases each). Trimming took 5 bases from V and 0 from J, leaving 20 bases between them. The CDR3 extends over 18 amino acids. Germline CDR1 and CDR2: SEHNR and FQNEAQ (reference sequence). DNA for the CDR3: TGTGCCAGCAGCACCCTCGGGGGCCGAGGGAGCTCCTACAATGAGCAGTTCTTC. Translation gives CASSTLGGRGSSYNEQFF.

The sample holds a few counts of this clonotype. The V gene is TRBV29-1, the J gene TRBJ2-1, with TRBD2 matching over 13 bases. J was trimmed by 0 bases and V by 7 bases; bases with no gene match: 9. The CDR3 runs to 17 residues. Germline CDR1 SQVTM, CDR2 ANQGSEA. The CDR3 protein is CSAGLAGAERSYNEQFF. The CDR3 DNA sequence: TGCAGCGCCGGACTAGCGGGAGCGGAACGCTCCTACAATGAGCAGTTCTTC.

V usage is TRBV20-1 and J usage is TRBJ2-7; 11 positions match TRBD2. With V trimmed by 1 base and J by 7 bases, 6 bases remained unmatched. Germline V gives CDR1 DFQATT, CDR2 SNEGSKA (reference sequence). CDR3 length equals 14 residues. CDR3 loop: CSARASGRPEEQYF. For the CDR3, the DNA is TGCAGTGCTAGAGCTAGCGGGAGGCCCGAGGAGCAGTACTTC.

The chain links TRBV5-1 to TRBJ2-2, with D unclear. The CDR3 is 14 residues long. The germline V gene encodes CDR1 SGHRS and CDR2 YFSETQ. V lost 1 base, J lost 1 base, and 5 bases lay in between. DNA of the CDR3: TGCGCCAGCAGCTTGTTTAGGAACACCGGGGAGCTGTTTTTT. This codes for CASSLFRNTGELFF. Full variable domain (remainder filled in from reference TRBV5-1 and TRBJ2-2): KAGVTQTPRYLIKTRGQQVTLSCSPISGHRSVSWYQQTPGQGLQFLFEYFSETQRNKGNFPGRFSGRQFSNSRSEMNVSTLELGDSALYLCASSLFRNTGELFFGEGSRLTVL.

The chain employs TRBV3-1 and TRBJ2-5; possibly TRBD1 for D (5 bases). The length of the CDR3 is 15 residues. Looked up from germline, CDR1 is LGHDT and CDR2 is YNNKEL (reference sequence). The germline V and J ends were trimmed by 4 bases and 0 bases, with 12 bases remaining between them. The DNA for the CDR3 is TGTGCCAGCAGCCGGGGCCCGACGTACCAAGAGACCCAGTACTTC. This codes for CASSRGPTYQETQYF.